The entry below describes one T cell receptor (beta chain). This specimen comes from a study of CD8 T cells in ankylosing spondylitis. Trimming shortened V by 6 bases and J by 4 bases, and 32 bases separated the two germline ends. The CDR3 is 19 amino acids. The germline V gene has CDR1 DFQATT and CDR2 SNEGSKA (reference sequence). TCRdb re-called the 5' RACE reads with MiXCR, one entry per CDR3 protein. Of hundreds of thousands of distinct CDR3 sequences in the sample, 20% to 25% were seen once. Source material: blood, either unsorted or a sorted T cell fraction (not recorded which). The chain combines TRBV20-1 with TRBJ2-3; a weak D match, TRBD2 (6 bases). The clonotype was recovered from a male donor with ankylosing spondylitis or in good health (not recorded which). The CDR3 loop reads CSAPGGSSGARLEADTQYF. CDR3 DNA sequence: TGCAGTGCCCCGGGTGGGAGTAGCGGCGCCCGACTGGAGGCAGATACGCAGTATTTT.